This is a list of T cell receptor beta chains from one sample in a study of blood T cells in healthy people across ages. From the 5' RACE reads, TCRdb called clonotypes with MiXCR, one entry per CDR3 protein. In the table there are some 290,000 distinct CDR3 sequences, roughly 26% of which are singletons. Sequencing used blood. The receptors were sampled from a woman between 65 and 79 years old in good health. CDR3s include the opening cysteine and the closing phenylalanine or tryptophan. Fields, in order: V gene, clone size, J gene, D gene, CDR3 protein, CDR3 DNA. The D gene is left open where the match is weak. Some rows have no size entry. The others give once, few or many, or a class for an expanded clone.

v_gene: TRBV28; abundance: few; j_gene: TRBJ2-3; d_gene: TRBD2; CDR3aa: CAGNSGASGTQYF; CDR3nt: TGTGCCGGCAACTCTGGAGCTAGCGGGACGCAGTATTTT
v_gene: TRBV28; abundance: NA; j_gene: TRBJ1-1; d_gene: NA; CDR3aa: CASSFPVSEAFF; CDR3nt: TGTGCCAGCAGTTTCCCAGTCAGTGAAGCTTTCTTT
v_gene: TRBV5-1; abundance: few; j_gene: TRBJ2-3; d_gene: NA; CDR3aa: CASSLDSGVSDTQYF; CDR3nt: TGCGCCAGCAGCTTGGATTCGGGAGTTTCGGATACGCAGTATTTT
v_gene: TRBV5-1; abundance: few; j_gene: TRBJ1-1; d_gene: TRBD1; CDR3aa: CASSLKIGQGFTEAFF; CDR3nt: TGCGCCAGCAGCTTAAAGATCGGACAGGGTTTCACTGAAGCTTTCTTT
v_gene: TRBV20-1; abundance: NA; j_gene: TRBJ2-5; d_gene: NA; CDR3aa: CSAPPDIYQETQYF; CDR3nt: TGCAGTGCGCCACCCGACATTTACCAAGAGACCCAGTACTTC
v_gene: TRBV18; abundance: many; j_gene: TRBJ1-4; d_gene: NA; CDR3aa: CASSPGRNEKLFF; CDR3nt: TGTGCCAGCAGCCCCGGACGTAATGAAAAACTGTTTTTT
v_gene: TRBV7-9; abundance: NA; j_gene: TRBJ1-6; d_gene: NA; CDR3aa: CASSLVGSPLHF; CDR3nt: TGTGCCAGCAGCTTAGTCGGTTCACCCCTCCACTTT
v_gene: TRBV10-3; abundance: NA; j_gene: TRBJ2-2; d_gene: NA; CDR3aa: CASLGGANTGELFF; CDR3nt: TGTGCCTCCCTTGGCGGGGCGAACACCGGGGAGCTGTTTTTT
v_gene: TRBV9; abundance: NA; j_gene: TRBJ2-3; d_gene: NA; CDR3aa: CASSPAGRRTTDTQYF; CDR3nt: TGTGCCAGCAGCCCCGCGGGACGCAGAACCACAGATACGCAGTATTTT
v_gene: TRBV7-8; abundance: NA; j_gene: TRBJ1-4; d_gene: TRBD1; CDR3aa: CASSLDRVHEKLFF; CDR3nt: TGTGCCAGCAGCTTGGACAGGGTTCATGAAAAACTGTTTTTT
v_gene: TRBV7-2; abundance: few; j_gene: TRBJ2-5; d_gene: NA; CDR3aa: CASSVHGTPQETQYF; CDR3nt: TGTGCCAGCAGCGTACACGGGACACCACAAGAGACCCAGTACTTC
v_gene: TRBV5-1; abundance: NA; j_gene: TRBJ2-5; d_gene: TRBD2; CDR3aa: CASSLLEAGGGQTQYF; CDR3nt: TGCGCCAGCAGCTTGCTCGAAGCGGGAGGAGGACAGACCCAGTACTTC
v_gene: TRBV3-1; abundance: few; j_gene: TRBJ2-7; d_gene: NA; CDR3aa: CASSQEALGRGLSEQYF; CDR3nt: TGTGCCAGCAGCCAAGAGGCGTTGGGGCGAGGGCTCTCCGAGCAGTACTTC
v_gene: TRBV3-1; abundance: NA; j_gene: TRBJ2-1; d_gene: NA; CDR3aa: CASSQEGQRYNEQFF; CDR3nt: TGTGCCAGCAGCCAAGAAGGACAGCGATACAATGAGCAGTTCTTC
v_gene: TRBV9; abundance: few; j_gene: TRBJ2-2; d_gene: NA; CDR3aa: CASSPQRSKNTGELFF; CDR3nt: TGTGCCAGCAGCCCACAGCGTAGTAAGAACACCGGGGAGCTGTTTTTT
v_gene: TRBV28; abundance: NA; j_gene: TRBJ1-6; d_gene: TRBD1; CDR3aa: CASSFKGQHHF; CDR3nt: TGTGCCAGCAGTTTCAAGGGACAGCACCACTTT
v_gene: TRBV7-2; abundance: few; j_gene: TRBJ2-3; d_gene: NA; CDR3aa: CASSFGSGPRLDTQYF; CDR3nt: TGTGCCAGCAGCTTCGGTAGCGGCCCCCGACTGGATACGCAGTATTTT
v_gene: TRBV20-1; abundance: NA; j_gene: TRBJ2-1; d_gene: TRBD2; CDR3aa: CSAMSLAGSYNEQFF; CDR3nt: TGCAGTGCTATGTCCTTAGCGGGCTCCTACAATGAGCAGTTCTTC
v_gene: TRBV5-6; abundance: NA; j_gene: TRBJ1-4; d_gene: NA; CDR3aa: CASSLVLQGYNEKLFF; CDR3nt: TGTGCCAGCAGCTTGGTGTTACAGGGCTATAATGAAAAACTGTTTTTT
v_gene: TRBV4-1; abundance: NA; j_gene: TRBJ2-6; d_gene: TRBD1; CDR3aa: CASSQERTGAYGANVLTF; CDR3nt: TGCGCCAGCAGCCAAGAGAGGACAGGGGCATATGGGGCCAACGTCCTGACTTTC
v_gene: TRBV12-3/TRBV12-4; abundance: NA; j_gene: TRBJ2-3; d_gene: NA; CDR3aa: CASSFRGTSTDVQYF; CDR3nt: TGTGCCAGCAGTTTTAGGGGGACGAGCACAGATGTGCAGTATTTT
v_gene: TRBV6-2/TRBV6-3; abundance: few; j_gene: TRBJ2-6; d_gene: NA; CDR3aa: CASRLGPQDHQGGISGANVLTF; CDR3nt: TGTGCCAGCAGACTCGGACCCCAGGACCACCAAGGGGGGATCTCTGGGGCCAACGTCCTGACTTTC
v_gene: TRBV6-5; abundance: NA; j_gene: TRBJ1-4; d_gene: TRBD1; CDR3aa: CASSPDRGLEKLFF; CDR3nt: TGTGCCAGCAGTCCGGACAGGGGGCTTGAAAAACTGTTTTTT
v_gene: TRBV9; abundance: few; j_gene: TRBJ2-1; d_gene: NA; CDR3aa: CASSVGSGDSYNEQFF; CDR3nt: TGTGCCAGCAGCGTAGGTTCCGGTGACTCCTACAATGAGCAGTTCTTC
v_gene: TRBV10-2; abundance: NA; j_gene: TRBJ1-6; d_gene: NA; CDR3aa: CASSPGRANNSPLHF; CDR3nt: TGCGCCAGCAGTCCCGGGAGGGCCAATAATTCACCCCTCCACTTT
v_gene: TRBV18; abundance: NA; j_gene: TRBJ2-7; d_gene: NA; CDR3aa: CASSPLSQSKYEQYF; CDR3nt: TGTGCCAGCTCACCACTGTCGCAGAGTAAATACGAGCAGTACTTC
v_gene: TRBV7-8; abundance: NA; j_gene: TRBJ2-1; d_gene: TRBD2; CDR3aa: CASSLGPRQRDYNEQFF; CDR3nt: TGTGCCAGCAGCTTAGGTCCCCGCCAGCGGGACTACAATGAGCAGTTCTTC
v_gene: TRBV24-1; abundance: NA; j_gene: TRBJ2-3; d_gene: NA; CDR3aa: CATSDPVTTDTQYF; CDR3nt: TGTGCCACCAGTGACCCCGTAACCACAGATACGCAGTATTTT
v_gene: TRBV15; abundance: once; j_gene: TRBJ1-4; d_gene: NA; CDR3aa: CATSREAAAEKLFF; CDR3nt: TGTGCCACCAGCAGAGAGGCTGCAGCCGAAAAACTGTTTTTT
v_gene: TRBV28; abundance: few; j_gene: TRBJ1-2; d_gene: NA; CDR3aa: CASSSGTAKGGYTF; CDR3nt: TGTGCCAGCAGCTCCGGGACGGCAAAGGGAGGCTACACCTTC
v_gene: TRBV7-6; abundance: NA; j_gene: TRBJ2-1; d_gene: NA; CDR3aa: CASSPETVPNEQFF; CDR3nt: TGTGCCAGCAGCCCTGAGACTGTACCGAATGAGCAGTTCTTC
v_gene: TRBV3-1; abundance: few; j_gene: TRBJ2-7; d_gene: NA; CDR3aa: CASSQGGGYEQYF; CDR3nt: TGTGCCAGCAGCCAGGGGGGAGGCTACGAGCAGTACTTC
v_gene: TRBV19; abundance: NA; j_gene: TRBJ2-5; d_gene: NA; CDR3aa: CASSIVLAALETQYF; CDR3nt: TGTGCCAGTAGTATAGTATTGGCGGCACTCGAGACCCAGTACTTC
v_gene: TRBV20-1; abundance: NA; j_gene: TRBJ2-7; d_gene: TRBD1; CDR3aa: CSAEDRAAGQYF; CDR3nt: TGCAGTGCTGAGGACAGGGCCGCCGGGCAGTACTTC
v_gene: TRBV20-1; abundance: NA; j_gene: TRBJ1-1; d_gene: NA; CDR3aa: CSARERTGKDVGEAFF; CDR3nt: TGCAGTGCTAGAGAAAGAACTGGCAAGGACGTAGGTGAAGCTTTCTTT
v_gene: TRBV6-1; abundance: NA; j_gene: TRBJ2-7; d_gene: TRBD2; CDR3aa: CAIRILAGNEQYF; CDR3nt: TGTGCCATCAGGATACTAGCGGGGAACGAGCAGTACTTC
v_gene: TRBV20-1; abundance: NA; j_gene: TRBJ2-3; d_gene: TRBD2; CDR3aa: CSARQLAGGRTDTQYF; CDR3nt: TGCAGTGCTAGGCAACTAGCGGGAGGGAGAACAGATACGCAGTATTTT
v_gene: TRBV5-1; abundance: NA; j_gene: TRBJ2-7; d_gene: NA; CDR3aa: CASSSGAGGYEQYF; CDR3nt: TGCGCCAGCAGCTCCGGGGCGGGTGGATACGAGCAGTACTTC
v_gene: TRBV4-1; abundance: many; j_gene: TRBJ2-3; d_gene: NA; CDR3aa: CASSQVTLRTDTQYF; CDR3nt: TGCGCCAGCAGCCAAGTCACCTTGCGGACAGATACGCAGTATTTT
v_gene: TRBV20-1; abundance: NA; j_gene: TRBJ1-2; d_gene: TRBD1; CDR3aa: CSASGTGGSDGYTF; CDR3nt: TGCAGTGCTTCCGGGACAGGGGGCTCGGACGGCTACACCTTC
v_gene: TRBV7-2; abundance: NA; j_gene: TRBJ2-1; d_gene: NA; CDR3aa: CASSPSRENEQFF; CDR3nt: TGTGCCAGCAGCCCATCTAGGGAAAATGAGCAGTTCTTC
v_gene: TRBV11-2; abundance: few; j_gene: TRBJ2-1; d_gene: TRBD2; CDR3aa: CASSFSGTSNEQFF; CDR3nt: TGTGCCAGCAGCTTCTCCGGGACTAGCAATGAGCAGTTCTTC
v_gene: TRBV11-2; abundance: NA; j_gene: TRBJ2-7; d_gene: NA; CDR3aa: CASSPQVYEQYF; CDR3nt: TGTGCCAGCAGCCCCCAGGTCTACGAGCAGTACTTC
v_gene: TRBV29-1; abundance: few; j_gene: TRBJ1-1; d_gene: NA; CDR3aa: CSVGTTTDEAFF; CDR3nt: TGCAGCGTTGGCACGACAACGGATGAAGCTTTCTTT